This passage covers 14 T cell receptor beta chains from one sample sequenced in a study of CD8+ T cells in alopecia areata. Sample treatment: oral pan-JAK inhibitor, 5-10 mg twice daily. Extracted RNA was reverse transcribed, and the resulting cDNA served as sequencing template. Assay: immunoSEQ multiplex PCR; the TCRdb copy retains only in-frame clones and omits some. Of 150,000 to 200,000 clones in the sample, 50% to 70% were seen once. Specimen: CD4+ T cells sorted from blood, collected at week 4, from a patient treated with tofacitinib. Receptors were obtained from a human donor with alopecia areata.

In this sample, this clone turned up a few times. The chain couples TRBV27 to TRBJ1-2; TRBD1 might be the D (6 bases). The CDR3 is made up of 14 amino acids. Between the trimmed V and J ends, which lost 8 bases and 1 base, there was a span of 14 bases. CDR1 MNHEY and CDR2 SMNVEV come from the germline V gene (reference sequence). The CDR3 coding sequence is TGTGCCAGCGCCATGGACAGCATTAACTATGGCTACACCTTC. Translating it yields CASAMDSINYGYTF.

This clone showed up just a few times. The chain links TRBV27 to TRBJ1-1, with 8 bases fitting TRBD1. The V segment lost 6 bases and the J segment 6 bases; nucleotides outside the gene matches: 12. In germline, CDR1 is MNHEY, CDR2 SMNVEV (reference sequence). The CDR3 consists of 15 residues. The CDR3 nucleotides read TGTGCCAGCAGATTAAATTCAGGGGGCTGGGCTGAAGCTTTCTTT. Its translation: CASRLNSGGWAEAFF.

The chain carries TRBV11-2 and TRBJ2-7; possible D gene TRBD1, 5 bases. Germline lookup yields CDR1 SGHAT and CDR2 FQNNGV. The CDR3 sequence is 14 residues long. Trimming removed 4 bases at V and 0 bases at J, with 10 bases between. This CDR3 is CASSSVRGSYEQYF. DNA for the CDR3: TGTGCCAGCAGCTCGGTTAGGGGCTCCTACGAGCAGTACTTC.

This clone has more than one count but fewer than ten. This chain joins TRBV2 and TRBJ2-6, with D unresolved. Between the trimmed V and J ends, which lost 2 bases and 0 bases, there was a span of 5 bases. Looked up from germline, CDR1 is SNHLY and CDR2 is FYNNEI. CDR3 size: 15 residues. The CDR3, as DNA: TGTGCCAGCAGTGAAACCCACTCTGGGGCCAACGTCCTGACTTTC. Translated: CASSETHSGANVLTF. The entire variable domain, with the rest obtained from reference TRBV2 and TRBJ2-6, is as follows: EPEVTQTPSHQVTQMGQEVILRCVPISNHLYFYWYRQILGQKVEFLVSFYNNEISEKSEIFDDQFSVERPDGSNFTLKIRSTKLEDSAMYFCASSETHSGANVLTFGAGSRLTVL.

CDR3 residues: CASSQYNQPQHF. Here the CDR3 DNA reads TGTGCCAGCAGCCAATACAATCAGCCCCAGCATTTT. The chain links TRBV7-2 to TRBJ1-5; D ambiguous. Trimming pared 5 bases from V and 3 bases from J, leaving 5 bases between. CDR1 and CDR2 (germline): SGHTA, FQGNSA. The CDR3 spans 12 residues. Full variable domain (rest looked up from reference TRBV7-2 and TRBJ1-5): GAGVSQSPSNKVTEKGKDVELRCDPISGHTALYWYRQSLGQGLEFLIYFQGNSAPDKSGLPSDRFSAERTGGSVSTLTIQRTQQEDSAVYLCASSQYNQPQHFGDGTRLSIL.

J is TRBJ1-6 and V is TRBV25-1; D uncertain. V was trimmed by 4 bases and J by 9 bases, leaving 13 bases between them. The CDR3 has 14 amino acids. Germline V gene data show CDR1 as MGHDK and CDR2 as SYGVNS. The CDR3 DNA sequence: TGTGCCAGCAGTGTCCAGCGGTTCCCTTCACCCCTCCACTTT. Its translation is CASSVQRFPSPLHF.

This chain joins TRBV18 and TRBJ2-5, with D hard to call. The CDR3 is 12 residues long. The germline CDR1 and CDR2 sequences are KGHSH and LQKENI. The V end lost 4 bases, the J end lost 4 bases, and 7 bases lay between the germline ends. Here the CDR3 reads CASSLRAETQYF. The CDR3 coding sequence is TGTGCCAGCTCACTACGAGCAGAGACCCAGTACTTC.

This clone is a singleton in its sample. The chain uses TRBV27 and TRBJ1-5, with a tentative D call TRBD1 (6 bases). From germline, CDR1 is MNHEY and CDR2 SMNVEV (reference sequence). V was shortened by 0 bases and J by 2 bases, with 8 bases between the two germline ends. This CDR3 comprises 15 residues. The chain's CDR3 is CASSLSSGGNQPQHF. CDR3 bases: TGTGCCAGCAGTTTATCTTCAGGGGGCAATCAGCCCCAGCATTTT.

The V and J genes are TRBV30 and TRBJ2-2; no clear D gene. Germline CDR1 is GTSNPN and CDR2 is SVGIG (reference sequence). V was shortened by 0 bases and J by 0 bases, with 8 bases between the two germline ends. There are 15 residues in the CDR3. CDR3 DNA sequence: TGTGCCTGGAGTGTAGTCGCGGCGAACACCGGGGAGCTGTTTTTT. Translated: CAWSVVAANTGELFF. Drawing the rest from reference TRBV30 and TRBJ2-2, the complete variable domain is SQTIHQWPATLVQPVGSPLSLECTVEGTSNPNLYWYRQAAGRGLQLLFYSVGIGQISSEVPQNLSASRPQDRQFILSSKKLLLSDSGFYLCAWSVVAANTGELFFGEGSRLTVL.

V usage is TRBV2 and J usage is TRBJ1-2; D is perhaps TRBD1 (5 bases). This CDR3 comprises 14 residues. V was trimmed by 6 bases and J by 4 bases, leaving 15 bases between them. In germline, CDR1 is SNHLY, CDR2 FYNNEI. The CDR3 region is CASRGDLLVYGYTF. The CDR3 DNA is TGTGCCAGCAGGGGGGACCTGTTGGTCTATGGCTACACCTTC.

The chain links TRBV4-2 to TRBJ2-5; 9 bases match TRBD1. There are 16 residues in the CDR3. Germline CDR1 and CDR2: LGHNA and YNFKEQ. The junction had 12 bases not matched to a gene; V was cut back by 5 bases and J by 5 bases. The CDR3 coding sequence is TGTGCCAGCAGCTCAAGCCTTGGGACAGGGCGGGAGACCCAGTACTTC. Protein sequence: CASSSSLGTGRETQYF.

For the CDR3, the DNA is TGTGCCATCAGTGAGTCTGGGCTAGAGAATACGCAGTATTTT. Protein product: CAISESGLENTQYF. This chain connects TRBV10-3 to TRBJ2-3; D unclear. The CDR3 covers 14 residues. Germline lookup yields CDR1 ENHRY and CDR2 SYGVKD. The V end was cut by 0 bases, the J end by 7 bases, with 11 bases between.

This clone came up a few times. CDR3 sequence (DNA): TGTGCCAGCAGATCCTCCCTCCTTGGCTACACCTTC. This codes for CASRSSLLGYTF. The rearrangement uses TRBV6-5 and TRBJ1-2; D gene ambiguous. The CDR3 covers 12 residues. Germline CDR1 reads MNHEY; CDR2 reads SVGAGI. Deletions cut 6 bases from V and 7 bases from J, with 12 bases between.

The CDR3 here is CSALRDHEQYF. CDR3 DNA sequence: TGCAGTGCTCTAAGGGACCACGAGCAGTACTTC. The chain links TRBV20-1 to TRBJ2-7; D could derive from TRBD1 or TRBD2 (5 bases each). The CDR3 consists of 11 residues. V lost 5 bases and J lost 5, with 10 bases in between. The V gene's germline CDR1 is DFQATT and CDR2 SNEGSKA (reference sequence).